This T cell receptor beta chain was captured in a study of lymphopenia after photon versus proton radiotherapy (dated by TCRdb to between 2018 and 2021). As for the study more broadly: The study compared the immunological effects of photon versus proton radiation therapy in patients with gastrointestinal tumors who developed high-grade lymphopenia. A cohort of approximately 20 patients with gastrointestinal tumors who received either photon or proton therapy and subsequently developed lymphopenia was included. The study was designed to characterize how the impact on the immune system differs between the two radiation modalities.

Library preparation was by the immunoSEQ multiplex PCR assay. Alongside multiparametric flow cytometry, deep sequencing of rearranged TCR beta loci was used to profile the T cell repertoires. The table comes from immuneACCESS by way of TCRdb, which keeps in-frame sequences with V and J called. Part of the clones is missing from these tables; in studies checked, under half for an unresolved V gene and the rest for unknown reasons. The sample table holds 25,000 to 30,000 clones, of which 81% were seen once. The ten largest clones capture around a third of the sample. Results the study describes overall, beyond this receptor: Across the cohort, an inverse correlation was found between a larger post-nadir drop in TCR diversity and overall survival time among patients who died. During treatment, patients who received proton therapy stayed relatively stable, whereas patients who received photon therapy lost naive T cells and TCR diversity and gained effector/memory populations. The authors looked at the survival association only in patients who died, and they framed better survival with proton therapy as a possibility rather than a demonstrated result. Once the lymphocyte count had reached its nadir, the repertoires of photon-treated patients showed oligoclonal expansion, particularly of CD8+ Temra cells, and this expansion drove the decline in diversity.

This clone was recorded once. Its target antigen remains unknown. Base qualities are not at hand, and no much larger clone is one base apart. V is pruned by 3 bases and J by 8 bases, leaving 7 bases of the junction without a gene match. Including the terminal cysteine and phenylalanine, the CDR3 comprises 15 residues. The kept DNA is CDR3 alone, 45 bases in frame from the first base. In the germline V gene, CDR1 corresponds to SGDLS and CDR2 to YYNGEE. The receptor was isolated from a man aged 45-65 years with gastric cancer. Sequencing was performed on peripheral blood, taken from a patient treated with photon-based radiotherapy. Recombination joined TRBV9 with TRBJ2-1; TRBD2 aligns with 11 central bases. CDR3 loop: CASSAGLAGNDEQFF. In nucleotides, the sequence is TGTGCCAGCAGCGCCGGACTAGCGGGTAACGATGAGCAGTTCTTC. The entire variable domain, with the stretches around the CDR3 drawn from the reference TRBV9 and TRBJ2-1 proteins, is DSGVTQTPKHLITATGQRVTLRCSPRSGDLSVYWYQQSLDQGLQFLIQYYNGEERAKGNILERFSAQQFPDLHSELNLSSLELGDSALYFCASSAGLAGNDEQFFGPGTRLTVL.